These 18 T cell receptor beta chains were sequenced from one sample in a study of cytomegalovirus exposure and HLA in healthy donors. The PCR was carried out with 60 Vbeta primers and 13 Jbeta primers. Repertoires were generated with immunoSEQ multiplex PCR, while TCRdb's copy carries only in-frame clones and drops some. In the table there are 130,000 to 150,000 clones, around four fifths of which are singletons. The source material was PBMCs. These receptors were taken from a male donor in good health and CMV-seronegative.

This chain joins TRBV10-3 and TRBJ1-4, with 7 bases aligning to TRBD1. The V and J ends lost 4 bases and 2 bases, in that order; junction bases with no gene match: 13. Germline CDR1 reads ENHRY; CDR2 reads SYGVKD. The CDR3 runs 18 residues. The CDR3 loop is CAISADPGQRSTNEKLFF. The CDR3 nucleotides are TGTGCCATCAGTGCAGACCCGGGACAGCGGTCGACTAATGAAAAACTGTTTTTT.

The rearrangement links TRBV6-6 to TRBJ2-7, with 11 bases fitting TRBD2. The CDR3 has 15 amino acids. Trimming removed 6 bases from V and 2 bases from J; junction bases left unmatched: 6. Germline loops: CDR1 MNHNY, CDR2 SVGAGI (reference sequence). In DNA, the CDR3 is TGTGCCAGCAGATCCGGGACTAGCGGAGCCTACGAGCAGTACTTC. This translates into CASRSGTSGAYEQYF.

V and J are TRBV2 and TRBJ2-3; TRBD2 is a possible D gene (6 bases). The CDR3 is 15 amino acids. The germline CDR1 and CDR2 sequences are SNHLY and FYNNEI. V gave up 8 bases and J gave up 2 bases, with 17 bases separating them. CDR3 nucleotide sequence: TGTGCCAGCGGTAGGACTAACGAGTTCACAGATACGCAGTATTTT. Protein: CASGRTNEFTDTQYF.

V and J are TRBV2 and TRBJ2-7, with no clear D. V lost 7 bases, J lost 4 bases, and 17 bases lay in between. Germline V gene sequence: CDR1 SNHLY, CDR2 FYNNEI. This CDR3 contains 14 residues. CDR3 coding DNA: TGTGCCAGCATTGCCCCCCTACCGAGATACGAGCAGTACTTC. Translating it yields CASIAPLPRYEQYF.

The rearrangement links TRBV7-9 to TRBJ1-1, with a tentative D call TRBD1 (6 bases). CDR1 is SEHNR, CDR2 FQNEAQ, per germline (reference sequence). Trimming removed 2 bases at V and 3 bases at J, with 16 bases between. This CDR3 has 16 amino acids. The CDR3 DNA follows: TGTGCCAGCAGCTTATCCCCCGGGACACCTGACACTGAAGCTTTCTTT. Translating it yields CASSLSPGTPDTEAFF.

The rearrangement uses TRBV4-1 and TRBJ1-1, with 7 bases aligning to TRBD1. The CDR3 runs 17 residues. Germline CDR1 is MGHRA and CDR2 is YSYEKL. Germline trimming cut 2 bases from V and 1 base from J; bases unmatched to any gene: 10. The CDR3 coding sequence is TGCGCCAGCAGCCAACCAATTGTCCGGGACAGGAACACTGAAGCTTTCTTT. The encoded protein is CASSQPIVRDRNTEAFF.

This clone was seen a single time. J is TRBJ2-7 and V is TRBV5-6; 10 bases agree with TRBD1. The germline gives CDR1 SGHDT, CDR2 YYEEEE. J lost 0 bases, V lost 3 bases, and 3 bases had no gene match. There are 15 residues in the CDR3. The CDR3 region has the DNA TGTGCCAGCAGCTGGACAGGGGGTCTCTCCTACGAGCAGTACTTC. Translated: CASSWTGGLSYEQYF.

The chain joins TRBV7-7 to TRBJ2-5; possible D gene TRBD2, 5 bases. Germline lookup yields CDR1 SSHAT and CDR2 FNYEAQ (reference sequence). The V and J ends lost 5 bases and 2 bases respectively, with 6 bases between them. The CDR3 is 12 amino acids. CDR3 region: CASSTGQETQYF. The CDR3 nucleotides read TGTGCCAGCAGCACGGGGCAAGAGACCCAGTACTTC.

CDR3 bases: TGCAGCGCCTGGATCATCGGGGACTACGAGCAGTACTTC. Translating gives CSAWIIGDYEQYF. The rearrangement uses TRBV29-1 and TRBJ2-7, with a weak D call TRBD2 (5 bases). The CDR3 totals 13 residues. Germline lookup yields CDR1 SQVTM and CDR2 ANQGSEA. V lost 7 bases and J lost 3, with 16 bases in between.

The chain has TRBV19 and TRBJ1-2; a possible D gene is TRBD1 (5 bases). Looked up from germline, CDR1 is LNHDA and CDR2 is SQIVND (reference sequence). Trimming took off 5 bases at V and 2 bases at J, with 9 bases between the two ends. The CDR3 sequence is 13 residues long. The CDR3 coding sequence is TGTGCCAGTAGTTGGGGCGAGAACTATGGCTACACCTTC. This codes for CASSWGENYGYTF.

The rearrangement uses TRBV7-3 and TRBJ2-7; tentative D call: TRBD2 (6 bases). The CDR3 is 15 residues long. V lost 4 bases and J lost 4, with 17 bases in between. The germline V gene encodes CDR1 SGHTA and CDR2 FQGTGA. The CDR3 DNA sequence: TGTGCCAGCAGCTACGGCCGTAGCGGAGATTACGAGCAGTACTTC. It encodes CASSYGRSGDYEQYF. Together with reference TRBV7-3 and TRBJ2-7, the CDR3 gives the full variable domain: GAGVSQTPSNKVTEKGKYVELRCDPISGHTALYWYRQSLGQGPEFLIYFQGTGAADDSGLPNDRFFAVRPEGSVSTLKIQRTERGDSAVYLCASSYGRSGDYEQYFGPGTRLTVT.

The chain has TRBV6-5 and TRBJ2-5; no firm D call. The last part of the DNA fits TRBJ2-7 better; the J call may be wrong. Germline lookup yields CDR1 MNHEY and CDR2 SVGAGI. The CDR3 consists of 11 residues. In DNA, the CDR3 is TGTGCCAGCGGTGTCTCCTACGAGCAGTACTTC. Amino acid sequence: CASGVSYEQYF.

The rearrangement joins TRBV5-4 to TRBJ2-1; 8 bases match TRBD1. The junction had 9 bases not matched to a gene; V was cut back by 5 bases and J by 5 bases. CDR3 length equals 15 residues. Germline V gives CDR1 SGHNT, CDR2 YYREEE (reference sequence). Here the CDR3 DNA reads TGTGCCAGCAGTGTGACCGGGACAGGACACAATGAGCAGTTCTTC. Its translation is CASSVTGTGHNEQFF. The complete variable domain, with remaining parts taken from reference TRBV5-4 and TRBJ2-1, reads ETGVTQSPTHLIKTRGQQVTLRCSSQSGHNTVSWYQQALGQGPQFIFQYYREEENGRGNFPPRFSGLQFPNYSSELNVNALELDDSALYLCASSVTGTGHNEQFFGPGTRLTVL.

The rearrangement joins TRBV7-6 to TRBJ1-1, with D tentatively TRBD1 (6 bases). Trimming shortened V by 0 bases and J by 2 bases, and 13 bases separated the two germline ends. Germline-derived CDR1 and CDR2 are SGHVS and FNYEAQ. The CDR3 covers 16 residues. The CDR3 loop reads CASSLARAGANTEAFF. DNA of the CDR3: TGTGCCAGCAGCTTAGCCCGGGCAGGGGCAAACACTGAAGCTTTCTTT.

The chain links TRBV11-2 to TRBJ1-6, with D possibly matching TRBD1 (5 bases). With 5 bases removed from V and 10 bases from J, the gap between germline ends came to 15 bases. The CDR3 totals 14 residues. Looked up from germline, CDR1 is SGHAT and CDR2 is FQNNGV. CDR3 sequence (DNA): TGTGCCAGCAGCCTGTACGGGCGGGGCTCACCCCTCCACTTT. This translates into CASSLYGRGSPLHF.

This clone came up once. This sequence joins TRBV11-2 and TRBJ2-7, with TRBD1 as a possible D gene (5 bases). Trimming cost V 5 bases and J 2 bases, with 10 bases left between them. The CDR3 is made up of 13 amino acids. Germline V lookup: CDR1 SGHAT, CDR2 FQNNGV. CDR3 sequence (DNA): TGTGCCAGCAGCGTCGACAGTCCCTACGAGCAGTACTTC. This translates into CASSVDSPYEQYF. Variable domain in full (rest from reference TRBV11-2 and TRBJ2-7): EAGVAQSPRYKIIEKRQSVAFWCNPISGHATLYWYQQILGQGPKLLIQFQNNGVVDDSQLPKDRFSAERLKGVDSTLKIQPAKLEDSAVYLCASSVDSPYEQYFGPGTRLTVT.

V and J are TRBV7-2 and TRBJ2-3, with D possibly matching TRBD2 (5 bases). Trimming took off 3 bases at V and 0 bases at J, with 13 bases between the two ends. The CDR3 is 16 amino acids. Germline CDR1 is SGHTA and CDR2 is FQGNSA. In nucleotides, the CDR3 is TGTGCCAGCAGCTTGGAGAGCTGGACTAGCACAGATACGCAGTATTTT. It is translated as CASSLESWTSTDTQYF.

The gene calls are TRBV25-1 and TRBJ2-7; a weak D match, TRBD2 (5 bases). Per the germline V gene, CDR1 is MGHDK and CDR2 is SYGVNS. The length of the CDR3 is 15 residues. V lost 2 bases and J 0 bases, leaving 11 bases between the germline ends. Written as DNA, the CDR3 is TGTGCCAGCAGTGAAGGAAAGGGAGACTCCTACGAGCAGTACTTC. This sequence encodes CASSEGKGDSYEQYF.